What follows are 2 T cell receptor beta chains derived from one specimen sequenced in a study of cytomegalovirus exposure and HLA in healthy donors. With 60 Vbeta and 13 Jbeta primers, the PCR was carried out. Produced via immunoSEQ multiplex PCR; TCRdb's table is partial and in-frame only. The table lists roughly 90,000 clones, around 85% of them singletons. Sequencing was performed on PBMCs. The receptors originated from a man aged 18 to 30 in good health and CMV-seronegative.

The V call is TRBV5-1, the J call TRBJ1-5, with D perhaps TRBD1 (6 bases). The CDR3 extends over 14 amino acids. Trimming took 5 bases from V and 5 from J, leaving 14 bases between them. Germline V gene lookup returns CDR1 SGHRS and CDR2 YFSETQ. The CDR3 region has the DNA TGCGCCAGCAGTTCCGGGACATACGATCAGCCCCAGCATTTT. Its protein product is CASSSGTYDQPQHF.

The CDR3 DNA sequence: TGTGCCAGCCGCCCCTCTGCGGGTGATCGGGGCGAGCAGTACTTC. Protein: CASRPSAGDRGEQYF. The V gene is TRBV6-5, the J gene TRBJ2-7; possibly TRBD2 for D (5 bases). Germline V gene data show CDR1 as MNHEY and CDR2 as SVGAGI. V gave up 8 bases and J gave up 6 bases, with 23 bases separating them. The CDR3 is made up of 15 amino acids.